This T cell receptor beta chain was recorded in a study of T-cell memory formation after mild COVID-19. On the study more broadly: Largely donor-specific TCR clusters were found.

Amplification by 5'RACE using constant-segment primers produced TCR alpha and TCR beta cDNA libraries that carried sample barcodes and UMIs. TCRdb ran MiXCR on the 5' RACE reads and lists one entry per CDR3 protein. The repertoire has about 250,000 distinct CDR3 sequences, 15% to 19% of them found once; the top ten carry around 2%. This clonotype was seen a handful of times. Antigen: not known. The CDR3 sequence is 16 residues long. V lost 4 bases and J 0 bases, leaving 13 bases between the germline ends. Germline loops: CDR1 SGDLS, CDR2 YYNGEE. Study findings and constraints: Within pre-infection memory, some responding clones were found, suggesting cross-reactive memory joined. CD4/CD8 balance held among clones contracting day 15 to 85, and later expanders leaned CD4+.

The TCR was taken from an adult woman who had mild COVID-19 (a few samples of this study predate the infection). Cell type and time point are not known. Sequenced input: PBMCs or a T cell subset sorted from them (not recorded which). V usage is TRBV9 and J usage is TRBJ1-4; no firm D call. Here the CDR3 DNA reads TGTGCCAGCAGCTTACCGCCGGGGACAACTAATGAAAAACTGTTTTTT. It specifies CASSLPPGTTNEKLFF.